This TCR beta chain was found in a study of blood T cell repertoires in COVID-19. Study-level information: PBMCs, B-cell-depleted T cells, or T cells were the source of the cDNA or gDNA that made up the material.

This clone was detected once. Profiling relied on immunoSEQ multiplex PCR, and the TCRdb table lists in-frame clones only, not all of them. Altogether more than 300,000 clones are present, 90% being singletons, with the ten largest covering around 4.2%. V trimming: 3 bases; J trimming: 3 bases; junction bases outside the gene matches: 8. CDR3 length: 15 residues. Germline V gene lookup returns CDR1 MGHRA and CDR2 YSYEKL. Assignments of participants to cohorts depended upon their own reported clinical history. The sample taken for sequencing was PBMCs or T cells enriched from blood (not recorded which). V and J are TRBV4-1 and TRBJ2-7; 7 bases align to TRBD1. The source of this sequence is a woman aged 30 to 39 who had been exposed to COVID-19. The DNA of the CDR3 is TGCGCCAGCAGCCAGGCCACCGGGGACAGCTACGAGCAGTACTTC. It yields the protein CASSQATGDSYEQYF.